This T cell receptor beta chain appears in the sequencing data of a study of early T cells in non-severe SARS-CoV-2 infection. Study in general: Sequencing targeted bulk RNA from unsorted whole blood, leaving chains unpaired. The study, taken as a whole, reports: CD4 and private specificities were missed by VDJdb matching, which favored anti-spike CD8 responses.

Unique molecular identifiers were attached to individual cDNA molecules. Each CDR3 protein is one row after TCRdb ran MiXCR on the 5' RACE reads. There are 35,000 to 50,000 distinct CDR3 sequences in the sample; around 6.1% occur only once, and 9.5% to 15% lies in the top ten. In its sample, this clonotype was seen many times. Its antigen is as yet unknown. The CDR3 runs to 14 residues. Germline CDR1 and CDR2: SGHAT and FQNNGV. V lost 0 bases, J lost 3 bases, and 8 bases lay in between. This receptor was taken from an adult who was a healthcare worker with PCR-confirmed SARS-CoV-2 infection or an uninfected control (not recorded which). The material sequenced was whole blood. V and J are TRBV11-2 and TRBJ2-5, with D unclear. CDR3 region: CASSLESEKETQYF. The DNA for the CDR3 is TGTGCCAGCAGCTTAGAGTCTGAGAAAGAGACCCAGTACTTC.